This entry lists 10 T cell receptor beta chains sequenced from one sample in a study of T cell repertoires in cytomegalovirus infection. TCRdb analysed the reads with MiXCR anew, one entry per CDR3 protein. Of roughly 630,000 distinct CDR3 sequences listed, 20% to 25% are singletons. Sequencing was carried out using CD8+ T cells from PBMCs. The receptor set was obtained from a human donor in good health (CMV status not recorded). Some clones in this sample may be carry-over from other donors' samples.

This chain uses TRBV6-2 or TRBV6-3 with TRBJ1-1, with no clear D. CDR1 and CDR2 (germline): MNHEY, SVGEGT. The V end was cut by 2 bases, the J end by 0 bases, with 13 bases between. This CDR3 is built from 16 residues. CDR3 nucleotide sequence: TGTGCCAGCAGTTACGCGGCACTAGATATGAACACTGAAGCTTTCTTT. As protein: CASSYAALDMNTEAFF.

The CDR3 nucleotides read TGCAGCGTTCGGACAAATTCCTACGAGCAGTACTTC. Translated: CSVRTNSYEQYF. The rearrangement links TRBV29-1 to TRBJ2-7; D is possibly TRBD1 (5 bases). CDR1 SQVTM and CDR2 ANQGSEA come from the germline V gene. CDR3 length equals 12 residues. V was shortened by 5 bases and J by 1 base, with 9 bases between the two germline ends.

This clonotype was seen at least ten times. This rearrangement joins TRBV7-8 to TRBJ1-2; unclear D gene. The CDR3 consists of 11 residues. CDR1 is SGHVS and CDR2 is FQNEAQ in the germline V gene. Trimming shortened V by 4 bases and J by 4 bases, and 4 bases separated the two germline ends. The CDR3 protein is CASSWGYGYTF. CDR3 coding DNA: TGTGCCAGCAGCTGGGGCTATGGCTACACCTTC.

This clonotype has a handful of counts. V usage is TRBV25-1 and J usage is TRBJ1-2; a possible D gene is TRBD1 (5 bases). From germline, CDR1 is MGHDK and CDR2 SYGVNS. The V and J ends lost 6 bases and 0 bases respectively, with 20 bases between them. This CDR3 region has 17 residues. The CDR3 bases are TGTGCCAGCAGCGACATGGGACGAGGGGAAGCTAACTATGGCTACACCTTC. This translates into CASSDMGRGEANYGYTF.

This clonotype was observed many times. The chain combines TRBV12-3 or TRBV12-4 with TRBJ2-7; D is ambiguous. Trimming took 1 base from V and 6 from J, leaving 7 bases between them. This CDR3 comprises 12 residues. The CDR3: CASSLGAFEQYV. The CDR3 nucleotides are TGTGCCAGCAGTTTAGGAGCTTTCGAGCAGTACGTC.

Only a few counts were recorded for this clonotype. V and J are TRBV28 and TRBJ2-3; perhaps TRBD1 as D (6 bases). V was clipped by 3 bases and J by 2 bases, with 21 bases between them. Germline CDR1 reads MDHEN; CDR2 reads SYDVKM. The CDR3 spans 18 residues. The CDR3 region is CASSLDRYLKLSTDTQYF. Written as DNA, the CDR3 is TGTGCCAGCAGTTTGGACAGATACCTCAAACTTTCCACAGATACGCAGTATTTT.

This clonotype was picked up a small number of times. The V gene is TRBV20-1, the J gene TRBJ2-7; TRBD2 aligns across 14 bases. The CDR3 contains 18 residues. V was clipped by 0 bases and J by 3 bases; unmatched bases: 10. CDR1 and CDR2 (germline): DFQATT, SNEGSKA (reference sequence). Here the CDR3 reads CSARDPETSGGAVYEQYV. Written as DNA, the CDR3 is TGCAGTGCTAGAGATCCCGAGACTAGCGGGGGGGCCGTCTACGAGCAGTACGTC.

V gene TRBV7-9 combines with J gene TRBJ2-1, with TRBD2 matching 10 bases. The V gene's germline CDR1 is SEHNR and CDR2 FQNEAQ (reference sequence). V lost 4 bases and J lost 5; bases outside the gene matches: 8. The CDR3 totals 16 residues. The CDR3 protein is CASSSSSGGGDNEQFF. CDR3 DNA sequence: TGTGCCAGCAGCTCTTCCAGCGGGGGGGGCGACAATGAGCAGTTCTTC.

The chain has TRBV29-1 and TRBJ1-2, with no clear D. CDR3 size: 11 residues. CDR1 is SQVTM, CDR2 ANQGSEA, per germline. V shed 6 bases and J shed 3 bases, with 8 bases lying between them. For the CDR3, the DNA is TGCAGCGTGGTCACTGACTATGGCTACACCTTC. Protein: CSVVTDYGYTF.

V gene TRBV10-3 combines with J gene TRBJ2-1; D might be TRBD1 (6 bases). Trimming left V 2 bases short and J 6 bases short, with 14 bases between. The CDR3 is 15 residues long. Germline CDR1 and CDR2: ENHRY and SYGVKD. CDR3 nucleotide sequence: TGTGCCATCAGTGAGCCCGGGACACGGGTCAATGAGCAGTTCTTC. Translation: CAISEPGTRVNEQFF.